This T cell receptor (beta chain) was obtained from a study of T-cell reconstitution after alpha-beta-depleted transplantation in children. Unique molecular identifiers tagged the TCRbeta library. TCRdb re-called the PCR reads with MiXCR, one entry per CDR3 protein. The table includes about 200,000 distinct CDR3 sequences, approximately 7% detected once. The CDR3 is made up of 13 amino acids. V lost 2 bases and J 12 bases, leaving 13 bases between the germline ends. Per germline, CDR1 SEHNR and CDR2 FQNEAQ (reference sequence). The chain carries TRBV7-9 and TRBJ1-4; no clear D. The sequences come from PBMCs, collected before TCRalphabeta/CD19-depleted stem cell transplant. The TCR originated in a boy aged 2 to 10 with acute lymphoblastic leukemia, due to receive a stem cell transplant. The CDR3 region is CASSLTSMAELFF. The CDR3 bases are TGTGCCAGCAGCTTAACCAGTATGGCGGAACTGTTTTTT.